This T cell receptor (beta chain) was identified in a study of response to subunit inactivated influenza vaccine. Study results and caveats: Every seasonal influenza vaccination brings in few new T cells, the authors suggested.

CDR3 length: 16 amino acids. V lost 0 bases and J lost 4, with 15 bases in between. Germline assignment: CDR1 MNHEY and CDR2 SVGEGT. TCRdb itself ran the RT-PCR reads through MiXCR, one entry per CDR3 protein. Counted here are hundreds of thousands of distinct CDR3 sequences, approximately 14% occurring once; the ten biggest clones make up roughly 11%. Details on this clonotype: No antigen is known for it.

The V and J genes are TRBV6-2 or TRBV6-3 and TRBJ2-5, with D unclear. This clonotype was obtained from a man aged 50 or older who received an inactivated influenza vaccine. The source was PBMCs from blood, collected less than 13 days after vaccination. CDR3 in amino acids: CASSYSRITERETQYF. The CDR3 coding sequence is TGTGCCAGCAGTTACTCGAGGATTACTGAACGAGAGACCCAGTACTTC.